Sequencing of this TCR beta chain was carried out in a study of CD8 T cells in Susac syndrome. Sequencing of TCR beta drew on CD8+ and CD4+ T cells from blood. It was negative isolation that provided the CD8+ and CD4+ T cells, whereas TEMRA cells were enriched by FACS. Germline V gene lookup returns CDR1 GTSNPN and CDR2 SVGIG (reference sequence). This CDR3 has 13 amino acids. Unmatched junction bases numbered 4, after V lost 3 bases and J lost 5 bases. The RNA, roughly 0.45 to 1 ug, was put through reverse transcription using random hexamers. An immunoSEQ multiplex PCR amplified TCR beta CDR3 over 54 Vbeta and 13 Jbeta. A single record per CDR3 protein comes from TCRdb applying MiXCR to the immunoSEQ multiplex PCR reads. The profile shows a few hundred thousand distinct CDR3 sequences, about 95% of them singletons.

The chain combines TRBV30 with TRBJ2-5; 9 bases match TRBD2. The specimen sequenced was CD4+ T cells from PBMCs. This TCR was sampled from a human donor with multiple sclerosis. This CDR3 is CAWRVAGVETQYF. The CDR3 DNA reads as TGTGCCTGGAGAGTAGCGGGAGTGGAGACCCAGTACTTC.